The 27 T cell receptor beta chains presented below share a single source sample, sequenced in a study of cytomegalovirus exposure and HLA in healthy donors. Use of 60 Vbeta and 13 Jbeta primers characterized the PCR. Some clones are missing from TCRdb's copy, which holds only in-frame ones; the method was immunoSEQ multiplex PCR. The profile covers 160,000 or so clones, with 65% to 90% appearing a single time and under 8.5% taken by the ten largest. Sequenced input: PBMCs. The receptors were sampled from a woman in her forties or fifties in good health and CMV-seropositive.

This clone was observed a few times. The DNA for the CDR3 is TGTGCCAGCAGCGTGGGACTCACCTACAATGAGCAGTTCTTC. Its protein is CASSVGLTYNEQFF. This sequence joins TRBV5-6 and TRBJ2-1; D is perhaps TRBD2 (6 bases). The germline gives CDR1 SGHDT, CDR2 YYEEEE. V was pared by 4 bases and J by 2 bases, with 10 bases between. CDR3 length: 14 residues.

The rearrangement links TRBV7-9 to TRBJ2-3, with 8 bases matching TRBD2. CDR1 is SEHNR, CDR2 FQNEAQ, per germline (reference sequence). The CDR3 is 15 residues long. The J segment lost 3 bases and the V segment lost 5 bases, leaving 7 bases of the junction unmatched. In nucleotides, the CDR3 is TGTGCCAGCAGCAACCGGGGGGGCCGGACAGATACGCAGTATTTT. Its translation: CASSNRGGRTDTQYF.

The chain joins TRBV10-2 to TRBJ1-6; maybe TRBD1 (5 bases). The CDR3 is 14 residues long. Per the germline V gene, CDR1 is WSHSY and CDR2 is SAAADI. Trimming pared 6 bases from V and 6 bases from J, leaving 12 bases between. The CDR3 region has the DNA TGCGCCAGCAGCGGGGGTCCCCCTAATTCACCCCTCCACTTT. It specifies CASSGGPPNSPLHF.

This clone was counted only a few times. The chain carries TRBV28 and TRBJ1-4; no definite D call. In germline, CDR1 is MDHEN, CDR2 SYDVKM. The CDR3 extends over 14 amino acids. Trimming took 6 bases from V and 0 from J, leaving 8 bases between them. CDR3 protein: CASSSGSTNEKLFF. For the CDR3, the DNA is TGTGCCAGCAGCTCAGGTTCAACTAATGAAAAACTGTTTTTT.

The chain has TRBV6-5 and TRBJ2-7; no firm D call. CDR3 length equals 11 residues. V lost 6 bases and J lost 7, with 10 bases in between. Germline V gives CDR1 MNHEY, CDR2 SVGAGI. The CDR3 loop reads CASSLPGEQYF. The CDR3 DNA reads TGTGCCAGCAGCCTCCCCGGTGAGCAGTACTTC.

The chain recombines TRBV5-6 with TRBJ2-2; 10 nucleotides line up with TRBD2. The germline CDR1 and CDR2 sequences are SGHDT and YYEEEE. The J segment lost 4 bases and the V segment lost 2 bases, leaving 5 bases of the junction unmatched. The CDR3 extends over 16 amino acids. CDR3 residues: CASSFLAGVGTGELFF. For the CDR3, the DNA is TGTGCCAGCAGCTTTCTAGCGGGGGTTGGCACCGGGGAGCTGTTTTTT.

This clone has only a few counts. V is TRBV7-9 and J is TRBJ1-2; 9 bases are a match to TRBD1. Germline loops: CDR1 SEHNR, CDR2 FQNEAQ (reference sequence). V was pared by 3 bases and J by 7 bases, with 9 bases of the junction left unmatched. The CDR3 totals 15 residues. The CDR3 DNA is TGTGCCAGCAGCTTCAAGGCACAGGGGGCTGGTGGCTACACCTTC. It yields the protein CASSFKAQGAGGYTF. The entire variable domain, with the rest obtained from reference TRBV7-9 and TRBJ1-2, is as follows: DTGVSQNPRHKITKRGQNVTFRCDPISEHNRLYWYRQTLGQGPEFLTYFQNEAQLEKSRLLSDRFSAERPKGSFSTLEIQRTEQGDSAMYLCASSFKAQGAGGYTFGSGTRLTVV.

The chain uses TRBV5-1 and TRBJ2-7; the D gene is possibly TRBD2 (6 bases). Germline V CDR1 and CDR2: SGHRS, YFSETQ. The CDR3 is 14 amino acids. The V end lost 4 bases, the J end lost 0 bases, and 11 bases lay between the germline ends. CDR3 residues: CASSPRGNSYEQYF. CDR3 DNA: TGCGCCAGCAGCCCACGGGGGAACTCCTACGAGCAGTACTTC.

This clone has only a few counts. V is TRBV9 and J is TRBJ1-2, with D possibly matching TRBD1 (5 bases). Germline V gives CDR1 SGDLS, CDR2 YYNGEE. CDR3 size: 15 residues. V gave up 4 bases and J gave up 8 bases, with 21 bases separating them. The CDR3 DNA reads TGTGCCAGCAGCCAGGATCAGGGCCGGACGGCGGGCTACACCTTC. Encoded protein: CASSQDQGRTAGYTF.

The sample holds a few counts of this clone. The chain joins TRBV30 to TRBJ1-2; the match to TRBD1 covers 10 bases. Germline V gene data show CDR1 as GTSNPN and CDR2 as SVGIG (reference sequence). The CDR3 length is 15 residues. V shed 0 bases and J 2 bases; nucleotides not matched to a gene: 3. The CDR3 loop is CAWSVPGQGNYGYTF. CDR3 DNA: TGTGCCTGGAGTGTACCGGGACAGGGGAACTATGGCTACACCTTC. Full variable domain (rest looked up from reference TRBV30 and TRBJ1-2): SQTIHQWPATLVQPVGSPLSLECTVEGTSNPNLYWYRQAAGRGLQLLFYSVGIGQISSEVPQNLSASRPQDRQFILSSKKLLLSDSGFYLCAWSVPGQGNYGYTFGSGTRLTVV.

V gene TRBV2 combines with J gene TRBJ1-2, with 10 bases matching TRBD1. Germline V lookup: CDR1 SNHLY, CDR2 FYNNEI. Trimming removed 5 bases from V and 2 bases from J; junction bases left unmatched: 8. The CDR3 totals 16 residues. The chain's CDR3 is CASSSGTGDLNYGYTF. In nucleotides, the CDR3 is TGTGCCAGCAGTTCCGGGACAGGGGATTTAAACTATGGCTACACCTTC.

This clone has just one count. The V gene is TRBV18, the J gene TRBJ2-2; D might be TRBD1 (7 bases). Germline assignment: CDR1 KGHSH and CDR2 LQKENI. The germline V and J ends were trimmed by 3 bases and 5 bases, with 16 bases remaining between them. This CDR3 contains 16 residues. The CDR3 nucleotides are TGTGCCAGCTCACCTCCAGGGGGGCGTTCTACCGGGGAGCTGTTTTTT. Translated, it gives CASSPPGGRSTGELFF.

J is TRBJ2-2 and V is TRBV6-5, with 8 bases fitting TRBD2. The trim removed 2 bases at V and 5 bases at J, leaving 7 bases unmatched. The CDR3 has 16 residues. Per germline, CDR1 MNHEY and CDR2 SVGAGI. Written as DNA, the CDR3 is TGTGCCAGCAGTTACGCGAGCGGGGGACTAACCGGGGAGCTGTTTTTT. This sequence encodes CASSYASGGLTGELFF.

The chain links TRBV19 to TRBJ1-4, with 12 positions matching TRBD1. The length of the CDR3 is 12 residues. Germline-derived CDR1 and CDR2 are LNHDA and SQIVND (reference sequence). V shed 11 bases and J 8 bases; nucleotides not matched to a gene: 3. CDR3 nucleotide sequence: TGTGCCGGGGACAGGGGGCGAGAAAAACTGTTTTTT. As protein: CAGDRGREKLFF.

The chain couples TRBV30 to TRBJ1-4; TRBD1 agrees at 9 bases. Per germline, CDR1 GTSNPN and CDR2 SVGIG (reference sequence). This CDR3 is built from 17 residues. V lost 0 bases to trimming and J lost 8 bases; unmatched junction nucleotides: 13. For the CDR3, the DNA is TGTGCCTGGAGTGTAGTGGACAGGGGCCCTCCGGTAGAAAAACTGTTTTTT. Translated, it gives CAWSVVDRGPPVEKLFF. Filled out from reference TRBV30 and TRBJ1-4, the complete variable domain reads SQTIHQWPATLVQPVGSPLSLECTVEGTSNPNLYWYRQAAGRGLQLLFYSVGIGQISSEVPQNLSASRPQDRQFILSSKKLLLSDSGFYLCAWSVVDRGPPVEKLFFGSGTQLSVL.

This CDR3 reads CASSIGVSKNIQYF. CDR3 DNA sequence: TGCGCCAGCAGTATAGGGGTGTCCAAAAACATTCAGTACTTC. The chain uses TRBV5-1 and TRBJ2-4; D is perhaps TRBD1 (5 bases). The CDR3 is 14 amino acids. The germline V and J ends were trimmed by 5 bases and 2 bases, with 11 bases remaining between them. Germline V gives CDR1 SGHRS, CDR2 YFSETQ.

In this sample, this clone turned up once. This rearrangement joins TRBV7-9 to TRBJ1-2; D unresolved. Germline values: CDR1 SEHNR, CDR2 FQNEAQ (reference sequence). The CDR3 is 14 residues long. Trimming took off 5 bases at V and 3 bases at J, with 13 bases between the two ends. For the CDR3, the DNA is TGTGCCAGCAGCCGCTTAGCGGTGGACTATGGCTACACCTTC. Encoded protein: CASSRLAVDYGYTF.

This clone was counted a few times. The rearrangement links TRBV28 to TRBJ2-5; possibly TRBD1 for D (5 bases). Germline V gene sequence: CDR1 MDHEN, CDR2 SYDVKM. The CDR3 has 15 amino acids. Trimming pared 3 bases from V and 4 bases from J, leaving 15 bases between. The CDR3 DNA is TGTGCCAGCAGTTTCCCACAACAGGAGACAGAGACCCAGTACTTC. It yields the protein CASSFPQQETETQYF.

The chain links TRBV4-1 to TRBJ2-7, with D perhaps matching TRBD1 (5 bases). V was clipped by 1 base and J by 4 bases, with 14 bases between them. Germline V gene data show CDR1 as MGHRA and CDR2 as YSYEKL. The CDR3 runs 15 residues. The CDR3 sequence: CASSQAVQGWYEQYF. In DNA form, the CDR3 reads TGCGCCAGCAGCCAAGCCGTCCAGGGTTGGTACGAGCAGTACTTC.

The rearrangement links TRBV27 to TRBJ1-1; 9 nucleotides match TRBD1. Per germline, CDR1 MNHEY and CDR2 SMNVEV (reference sequence). Trimming at V came to 5 bases and at J to 0 bases, leaving 13 bases not matched to a gene. The CDR3 extends over 18 amino acids. CDR3: CASSPRQGVRGMNTEAFF. For the CDR3, the DNA is TGTGCCAGCAGTCCAAGACAGGGGGTAAGGGGGATGAACACTGAAGCTTTCTTT.

This chain joins TRBV4-2 and TRBJ2-7; a possible D gene is TRBD1 (5 bases). The V and J ends lost 0 bases and 7 bases respectively, with 16 bases between them. The CDR3 spans 15 residues. In germline, CDR1 is LGHNA, CDR2 YNFKEQ. The CDR3 DNA reads TGTGCCAGCAGCCAAGAGGGCCAGGGCTTGGGGGAGCAGTACTTC. This codes for CASSQEGQGLGEQYF.

The V gene is TRBV27, the J gene TRBJ2-1; TRBD2 aligns across 13 bases. Trimming removed 5 bases from V and 9 bases from J; junction bases left unmatched: 7. The CDR3 is made up of 15 amino acids. Germline V gene lookup returns CDR1 MNHEY and CDR2 SMNVEV (reference sequence). The DNA for the CDR3 is TGTGCCAGCAGTGTAACTAGCGGGGGGGCAGGTGAGCAGTTCTTC. Its translation is CASSVTSGGAGEQFF.

This sequence joins TRBV5-1 and TRBJ1-1; D uncertain. Germline V gives CDR1 SGHRS, CDR2 YFSETQ. This CDR3 is 16 amino acids long. Trimming cost V 2 bases and J 0 bases, with 14 bases left between them. The CDR3 reads CASSFAGIKLNTEAFF. CDR3 nucleotide sequence: TGCGCCAGCAGCTTCGCGGGAATTAAATTGAACACTGAAGCTTTCTTT.

V and J are TRBV4-3 and TRBJ1-4; D uncertain. This CDR3 comprises 17 residues. In germline, CDR1 is LGHNA, CDR2 YSLEER. V shed 0 bases and J shed 3 bases, with 14 bases lying between them. CDR3: CASSQDWLGRPNEKLFF. The CDR3 coding sequence is TGCGCCAGCAGCCAAGATTGGTTGGGCCGGCCTAATGAAAAACTGTTTTTT.

The chain combines TRBV19 with TRBJ2-1, with a tentative D call TRBD1 (6 bases). Trimming removed 5 bases from V and 6 bases from J, with 11 bases in between. Germline-derived CDR1 and CDR2 are LNHDA and SQIVND (reference sequence). This CDR3 region has 13 residues. The CDR3 region is CASSPRGGNEQFF. The CDR3 region has the DNA TGTGCCAGTAGTCCCCGAGGGGGCAATGAGCAGTTCTTC.

V is TRBV15 and J is TRBJ2-7, with 11 bases that match TRBD1. Germline-derived CDR1 and CDR2 are LNHNV and YYDKDF (reference sequence). The CDR3 extends over 18 amino acids. V shed 2 bases and J 1 base; nucleotides not matched to a gene: 10. In DNA, the CDR3 is TGTGCCACCAGCAGATCGGAGATCGGACAGGGGGCTTCCTACGAGCAGTACTTC. Residues: CATSRSEIGQGASYEQYF.

This chain links TRBV25-1 with TRBJ2-3; possible D gene TRBD1, 5 bases. V shed 5 bases and J shed 6 bases, with 12 bases lying between them. Germline V gene sequence: CDR1 MGHDK, CDR2 SYGVNS. The CDR3 is 13 amino acids. The CDR3: CASSRQGVDTQYF. The CDR3 bases are TGTGCCAGCAGTCGTCAGGGTGTGGATACGCAGTATTTT.